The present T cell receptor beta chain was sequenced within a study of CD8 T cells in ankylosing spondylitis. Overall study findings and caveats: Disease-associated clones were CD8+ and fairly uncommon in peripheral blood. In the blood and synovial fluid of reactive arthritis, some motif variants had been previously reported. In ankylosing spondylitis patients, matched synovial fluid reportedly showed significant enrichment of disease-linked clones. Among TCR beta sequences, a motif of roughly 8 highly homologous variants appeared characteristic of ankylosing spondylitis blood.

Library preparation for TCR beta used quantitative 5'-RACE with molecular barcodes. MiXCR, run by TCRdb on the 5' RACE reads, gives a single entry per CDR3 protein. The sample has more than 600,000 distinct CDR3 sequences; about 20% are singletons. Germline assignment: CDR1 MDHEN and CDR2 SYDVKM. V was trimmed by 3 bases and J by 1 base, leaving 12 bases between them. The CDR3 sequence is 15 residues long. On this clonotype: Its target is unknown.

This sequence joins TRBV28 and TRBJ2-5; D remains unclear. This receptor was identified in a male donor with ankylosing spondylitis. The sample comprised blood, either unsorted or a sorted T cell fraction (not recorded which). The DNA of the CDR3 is TGTGCCAGCAGTTTCCGGGCGACCTCCCAAGAGACCCAGTACTTC. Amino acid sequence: CASSFRATSQETQYF.